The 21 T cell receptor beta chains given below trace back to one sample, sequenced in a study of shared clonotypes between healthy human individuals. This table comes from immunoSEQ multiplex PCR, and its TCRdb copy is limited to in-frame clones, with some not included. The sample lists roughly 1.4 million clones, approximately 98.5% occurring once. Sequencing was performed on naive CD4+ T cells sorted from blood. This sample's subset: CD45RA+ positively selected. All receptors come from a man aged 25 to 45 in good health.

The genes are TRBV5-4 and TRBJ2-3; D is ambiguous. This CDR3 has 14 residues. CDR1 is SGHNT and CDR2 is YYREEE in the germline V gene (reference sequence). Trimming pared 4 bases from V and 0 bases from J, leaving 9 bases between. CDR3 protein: CASSPSGSTDTQYF. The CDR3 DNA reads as TGTGCCAGCAGCCCTTCTGGCAGCACAGATACGCAGTATTTT.

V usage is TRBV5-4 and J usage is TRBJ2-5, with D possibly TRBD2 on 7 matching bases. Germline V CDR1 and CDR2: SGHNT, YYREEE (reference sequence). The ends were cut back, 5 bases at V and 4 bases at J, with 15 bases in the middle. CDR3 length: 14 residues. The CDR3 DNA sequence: TGTGCCAGCAGTCGGGAGGCAGGGGCAGAGACCCAGTACTTC. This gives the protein CASSREAGAETQYF.

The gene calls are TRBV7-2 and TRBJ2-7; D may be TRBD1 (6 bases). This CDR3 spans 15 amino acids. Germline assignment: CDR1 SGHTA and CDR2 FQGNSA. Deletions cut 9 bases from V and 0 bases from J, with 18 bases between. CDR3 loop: CARGLTGNNSYEQYF. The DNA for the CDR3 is TGTGCCAGGGGGTTAACAGGGAATAACTCCTACGAGCAGTACTTC.

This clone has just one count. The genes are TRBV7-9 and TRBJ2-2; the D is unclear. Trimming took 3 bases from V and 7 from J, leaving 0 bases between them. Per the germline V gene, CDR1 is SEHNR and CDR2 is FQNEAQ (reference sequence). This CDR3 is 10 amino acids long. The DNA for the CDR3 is TGTGCCAGCAGCTTCGGGGAGCTGTTTTTT. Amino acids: CASSFGELFF. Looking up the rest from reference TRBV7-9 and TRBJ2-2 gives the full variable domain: DTGVSQNPRHKITKRGQNVTFRCDPISEHNRLYWYRQTLGQGPEFLTYFQNEAQLEKSRLLSDRFSAERPKGSFSTLEIQRTEQGDSAMYLCASSFGELFFGEGSRLTVL.

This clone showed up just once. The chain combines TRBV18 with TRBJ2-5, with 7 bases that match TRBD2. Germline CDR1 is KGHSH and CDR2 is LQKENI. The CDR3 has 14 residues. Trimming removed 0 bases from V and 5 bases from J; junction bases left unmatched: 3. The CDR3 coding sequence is TGTGCCAGCTCACCACCGGGGGGGACCGAGACCCAGTACTTC. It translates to CASSPPGGTETQYF. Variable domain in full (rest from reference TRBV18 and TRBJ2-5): NAGVMQNPRHLVRRRGQEARLRCSPMKGHSHVYWYRQLPEEGLKFMVYLQKENIIDESGMPKERFSAEFPKEGPSILRIQQVVRGDSAAYFCASSPPGGTETQYFGPGTRLLVL.

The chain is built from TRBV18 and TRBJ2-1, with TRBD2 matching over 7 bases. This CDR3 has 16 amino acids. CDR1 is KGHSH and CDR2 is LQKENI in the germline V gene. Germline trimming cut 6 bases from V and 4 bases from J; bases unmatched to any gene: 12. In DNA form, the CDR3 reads TGTGCCAGCTCTAACCCCCGTCTAGCGGAATACAATGAGCAGTTCTTC. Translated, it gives CASSNPRLAEYNEQFF.

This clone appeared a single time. The CDR3 nucleotides are TGTGCCAGCAGCCGACAGGCAACTAATGAAAAACTGTTTTTT. Its protein is CASSRQATNEKLFF. The gene calls are TRBV7-8 and TRBJ1-4; TRBD1 is a possible D gene (6 bases). Germline V gives CDR1 SGHVS, CDR2 FQNEAQ. Trimming shortened V by 5 bases and J by 0 bases, and 7 bases separated the two germline ends. The CDR3 runs to 14 residues.

The CDR3 DNA reads as TGTGCCAGCAGCTCCGTTCCCCAGGGACAGGGAGGTGGCTACACCTTC. It is translated as CASSSVPQGQGGGYTF. The chain carries TRBV7-9 and TRBJ1-2, with TRBD1 identical over 9 bases. The V gene end was trimmed by 4 bases and the J gene end by 7 bases; junction bases not matched to a gene: 13. The CDR3 is made up of 16 amino acids. Looked up from germline, CDR1 is SEHNR and CDR2 is FQNEAQ (reference sequence).

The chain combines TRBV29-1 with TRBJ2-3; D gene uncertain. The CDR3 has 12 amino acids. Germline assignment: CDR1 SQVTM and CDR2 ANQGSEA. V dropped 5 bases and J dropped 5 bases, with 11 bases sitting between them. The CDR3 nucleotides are TGCAGCGTTATAGCAGCTCTAGATACGCAGTATTTT. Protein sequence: CSVIAALDTQYF.

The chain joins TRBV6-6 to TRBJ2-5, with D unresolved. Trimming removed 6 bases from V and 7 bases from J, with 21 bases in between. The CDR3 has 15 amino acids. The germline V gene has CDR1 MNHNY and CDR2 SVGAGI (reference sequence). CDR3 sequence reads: CASSRAGPLYGTQYF. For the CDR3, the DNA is TGTGCCAGCAGCAGAGCAGGTCCCTTGTATGGGACCCAGTACTTC.

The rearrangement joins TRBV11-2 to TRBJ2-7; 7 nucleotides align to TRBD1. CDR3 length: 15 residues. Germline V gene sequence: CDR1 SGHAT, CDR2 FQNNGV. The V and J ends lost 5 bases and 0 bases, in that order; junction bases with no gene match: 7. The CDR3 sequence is CASSPDRVPSYEQYF. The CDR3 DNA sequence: TGTGCCAGCAGCCCCGACAGGGTCCCCTCCTACGAGCAGTACTTC.

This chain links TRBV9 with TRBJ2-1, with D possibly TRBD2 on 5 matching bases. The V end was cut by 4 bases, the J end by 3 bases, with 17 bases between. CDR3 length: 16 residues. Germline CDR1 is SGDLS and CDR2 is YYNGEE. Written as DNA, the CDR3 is TGTGCCAGCAGCCTTACCGGGGAGCGGCTCTACAATGAGCAGTTCTTC. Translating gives CASSLTGERLYNEQFF.

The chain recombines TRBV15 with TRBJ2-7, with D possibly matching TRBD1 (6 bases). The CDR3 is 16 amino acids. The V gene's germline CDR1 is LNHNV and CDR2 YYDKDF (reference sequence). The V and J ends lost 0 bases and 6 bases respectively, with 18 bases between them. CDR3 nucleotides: TGTGCCACCAGCAGAGATCCCGGACAGTGGCGCCGCGAGCAGTACTTC. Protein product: CATSRDPGQWRREQYF.

The CDR3 protein is CSELNGNEQFF. CDR3 nucleotide sequence: TGCAGTGAACTAAATGGGAATGAGCAGTTCTTC. This chain joins TRBV20-1 and TRBJ2-1; no definite D call. Germline V gene lookup returns CDR1 DFQATT and CDR2 SNEGSKA (reference sequence). The CDR3 totals 11 residues. V lost 7 bases and J lost 7, with 11 bases in between.

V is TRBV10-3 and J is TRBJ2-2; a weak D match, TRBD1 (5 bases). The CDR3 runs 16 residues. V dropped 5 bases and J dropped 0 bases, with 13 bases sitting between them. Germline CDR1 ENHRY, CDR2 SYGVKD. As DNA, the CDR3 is TGTGCCATCAGTAGGGGCGGTACGGCGAACACCGGGGAGCTGTTTTTT. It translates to CAISRGGTANTGELFF.

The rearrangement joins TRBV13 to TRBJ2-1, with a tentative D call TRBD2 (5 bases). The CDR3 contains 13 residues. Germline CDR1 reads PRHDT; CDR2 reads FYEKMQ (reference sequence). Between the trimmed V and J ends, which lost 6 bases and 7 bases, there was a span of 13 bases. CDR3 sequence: CASSPTSVNEQFF. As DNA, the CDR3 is TGTGCCAGCAGTCCTACTAGTGTGAATGAGCAGTTCTTC. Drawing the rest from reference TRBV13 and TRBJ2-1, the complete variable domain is AAGVIQSPRHLIKEKRETATLKCYPIPRHDTVYWYQQGPGQDPQFLISFYEKMQSDKGSIPDRFSAQQFSDYHSELNMSSLELGDSALYFCASSPTSVNEQFFGPGTRLTVL.

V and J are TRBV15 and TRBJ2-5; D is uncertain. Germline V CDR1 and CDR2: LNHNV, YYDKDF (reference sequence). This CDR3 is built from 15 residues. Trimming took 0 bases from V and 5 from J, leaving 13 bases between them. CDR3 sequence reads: CATSRDPAARETQYF. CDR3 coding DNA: TGTGCCACCAGCAGAGATCCGGCAGCCAGGGAGACCCAGTACTTC.

This CDR3 reads CASSPTDRYTEAFF. CDR3 in DNA: TGTGCCAGCAGCCCTACGGACAGATACACTGAAGCTTTCTTT. The rearrangement links TRBV28 to TRBJ1-1; tentative D call: TRBD1 (6 bases). The CDR3 loop spans 14 amino acids. Germline CDR1 and CDR2: MDHEN and SYDVKM. With 6 bases removed from V and 3 bases from J, the gap between germline ends came to 14 bases.

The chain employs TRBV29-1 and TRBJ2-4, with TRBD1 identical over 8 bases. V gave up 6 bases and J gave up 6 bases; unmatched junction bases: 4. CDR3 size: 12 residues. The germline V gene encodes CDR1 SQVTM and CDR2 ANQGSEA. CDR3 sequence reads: CSVLTGVNIQYF. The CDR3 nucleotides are TGCAGCGTGTTGACAGGGGTAAACATTCAGTACTTC. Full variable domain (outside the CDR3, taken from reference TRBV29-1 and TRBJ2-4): SAVISQKPSRDICQRGTSLTIQCQVDSQVTMMFWYRQQPGQSLTLIATANQGSEATYESGFVIDKFPISRPNLTFSTLTVSNMSPEDSSIYLCSVLTGVNIQYFGAGTRLSVL.

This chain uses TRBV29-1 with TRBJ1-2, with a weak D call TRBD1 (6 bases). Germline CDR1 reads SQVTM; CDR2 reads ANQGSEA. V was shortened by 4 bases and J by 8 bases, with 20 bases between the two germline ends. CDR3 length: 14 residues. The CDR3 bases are TGCAGCGTTGTATCCGGGACAACCTCGAAGGGCTACACCTTC. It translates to CSVVSGTTSKGYTF.

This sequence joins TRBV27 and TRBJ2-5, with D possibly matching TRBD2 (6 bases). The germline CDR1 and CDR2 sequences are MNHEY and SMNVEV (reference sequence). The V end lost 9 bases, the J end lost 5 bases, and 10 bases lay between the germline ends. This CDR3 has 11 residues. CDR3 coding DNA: TGTGCCAGTAGGAGGGCTGAGACCCAGTACTTC. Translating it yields CASRRAETQYF.